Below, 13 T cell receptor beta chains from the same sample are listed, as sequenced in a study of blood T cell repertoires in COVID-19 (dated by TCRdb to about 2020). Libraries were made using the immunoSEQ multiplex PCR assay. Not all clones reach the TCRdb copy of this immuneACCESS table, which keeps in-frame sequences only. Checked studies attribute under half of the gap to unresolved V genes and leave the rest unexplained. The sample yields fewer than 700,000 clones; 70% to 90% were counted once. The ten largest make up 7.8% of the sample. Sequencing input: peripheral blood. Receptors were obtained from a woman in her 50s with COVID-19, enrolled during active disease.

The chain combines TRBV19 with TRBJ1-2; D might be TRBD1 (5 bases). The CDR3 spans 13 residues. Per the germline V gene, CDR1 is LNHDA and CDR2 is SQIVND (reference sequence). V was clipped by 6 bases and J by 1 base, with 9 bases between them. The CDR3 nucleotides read TGTGCCAGTAGGGACAACCATAACTATGGCTACACCTTC. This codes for CASRDNHNYGYTF. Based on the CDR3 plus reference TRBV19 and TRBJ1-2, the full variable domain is DGGITQSPKYLFRKEGQNVTLSCEQNLNHDAMYWYRQDPGQGLRLIYYSQIVNDFQKGDIAEGYSVSREKKESFPLTVTSAQKNPTAFYLCASRDNHNYGYTFGSGTRLTVV.

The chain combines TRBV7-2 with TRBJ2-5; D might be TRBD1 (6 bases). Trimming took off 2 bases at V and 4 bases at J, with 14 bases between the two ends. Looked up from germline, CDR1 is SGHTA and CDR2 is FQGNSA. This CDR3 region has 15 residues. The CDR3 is CASSLSWGRGETQYF. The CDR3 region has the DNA TGTGCCAGCAGCTTAAGTTGGGGGCGCGGAGAGACCCAGTACTTC.

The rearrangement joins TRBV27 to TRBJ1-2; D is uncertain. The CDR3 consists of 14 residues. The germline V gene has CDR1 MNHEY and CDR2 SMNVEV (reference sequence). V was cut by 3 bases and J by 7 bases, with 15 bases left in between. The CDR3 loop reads CASSFPTRGVGYTF. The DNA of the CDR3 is TGTGCCAGCAGTTTCCCCACCCGTGGAGTTGGCTACACCTTC.

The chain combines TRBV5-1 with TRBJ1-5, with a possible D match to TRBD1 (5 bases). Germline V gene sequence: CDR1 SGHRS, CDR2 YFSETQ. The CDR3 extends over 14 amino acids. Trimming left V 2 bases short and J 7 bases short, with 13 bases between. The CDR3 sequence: CASSFEGAGQPQHF. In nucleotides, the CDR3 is TGCGCCAGCAGCTTTGAAGGGGCTGGGCAGCCCCAGCATTTT.

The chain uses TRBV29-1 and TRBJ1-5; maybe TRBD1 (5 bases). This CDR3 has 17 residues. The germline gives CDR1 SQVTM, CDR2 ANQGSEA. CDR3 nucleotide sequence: TGCGTACTCATACTACGCCAGGGTTCTAATAGCAATCAGCCCCAGCATTTT. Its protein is CVLILRQGSNSNQPQHF.

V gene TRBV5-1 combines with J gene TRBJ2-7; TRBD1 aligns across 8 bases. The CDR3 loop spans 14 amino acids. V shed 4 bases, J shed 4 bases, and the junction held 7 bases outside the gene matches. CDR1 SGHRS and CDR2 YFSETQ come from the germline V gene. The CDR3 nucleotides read TGCGCCAGCAGCCTGGACAGGGAGCGTTACGAGCAGTACTTC. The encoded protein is CASSLDRERYEQYF.

CDR3 bases: TGCGCCAGCAGCTTGACTAGCGGGGGGTCCTACGAGCAGTACTTC. Amino acids: CASSLTSGGSYEQYF. The chain has TRBV5-1 and TRBJ2-7; TRBD2 agrees at 12 bases. V lost 1 base, J lost 1 base, and 0 bases stayed unmatched. Germline V lookup: CDR1 SGHRS, CDR2 YFSETQ. This CDR3 is built from 15 residues.

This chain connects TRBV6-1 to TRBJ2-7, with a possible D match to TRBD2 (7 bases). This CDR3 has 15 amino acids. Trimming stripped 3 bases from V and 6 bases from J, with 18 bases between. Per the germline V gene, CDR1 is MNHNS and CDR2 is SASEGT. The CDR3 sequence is CASSDGEGDYGEQYF. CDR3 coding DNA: TGTGCCAGCAGTGATGGGGAGGGGGATTACGGCGAGCAGTACTTC.

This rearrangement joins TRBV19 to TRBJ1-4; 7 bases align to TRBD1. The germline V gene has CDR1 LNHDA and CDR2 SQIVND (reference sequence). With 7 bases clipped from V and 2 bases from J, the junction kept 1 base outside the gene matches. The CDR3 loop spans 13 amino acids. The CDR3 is CASKGATNEKLFF. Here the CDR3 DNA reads TGTGCCAGTAAGGGGGCTACTAATGAAAAACTGTTTTTT.

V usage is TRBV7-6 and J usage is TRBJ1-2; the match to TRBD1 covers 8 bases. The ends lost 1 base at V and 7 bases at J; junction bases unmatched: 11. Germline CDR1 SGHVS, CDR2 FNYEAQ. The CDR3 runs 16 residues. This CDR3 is CASSLEPGQGTGGYTF. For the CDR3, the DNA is TGTGCCAGCAGCTTAGAACCAGGACAGGGAACGGGTGGCTACACCTTC.

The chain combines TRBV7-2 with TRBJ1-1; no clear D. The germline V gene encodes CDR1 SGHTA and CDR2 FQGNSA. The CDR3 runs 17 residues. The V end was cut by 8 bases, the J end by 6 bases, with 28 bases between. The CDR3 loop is CASLLSRTYWGRPEAFF. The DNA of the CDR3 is TGTGCCAGCCTACTAAGTAGGACTTATTGGGGAAGGCCTGAAGCTTTCTTT.

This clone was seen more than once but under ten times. CDR3 DNA sequence: TGCGCCAGCAGCTGGGGCGGAGAGGGGGCCGAGCAGTACTTC. It is translated as CASSWGGEGAEQYF. The rearrangement joins TRBV5-1 to TRBJ2-7, with 7 positions matching TRBD1. CDR1 SGHRS and CDR2 YFSETQ come from the germline V gene. CDR3 length equals 14 residues. J was trimmed by 6 bases and V by 3 bases; bases with no gene match: 9.

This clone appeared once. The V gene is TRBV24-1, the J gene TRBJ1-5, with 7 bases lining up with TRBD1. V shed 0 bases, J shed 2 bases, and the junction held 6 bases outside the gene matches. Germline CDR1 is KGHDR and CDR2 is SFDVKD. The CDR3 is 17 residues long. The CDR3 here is CATSDLQPGQGNQPQHF. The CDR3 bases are TGTGCCACCAGTGATTTGCAACCCGGACAGGGCAATCAGCCCCAGCATTTT.